This T cell receptor beta chain appears in the sequencing data of a study of neurological immune-mediated disorders. Regarding the study as a whole: Expanded clones shared no CDR3 amino acid sequences across subjects, suggesting private repertoires in all groups.

V dropped 4 bases and J dropped 2 bases, with 22 bases sitting between them. This CDR3 region has 18 residues. TCRdb recomputed calls from the 5' RACE reads with MiXCR, one row per CDR3 protein. The table shows about 66,000 distinct CDR3 sequences, with approximately 4.6% occurring only once. This clonotype came up many times. What it recognizes is unknown. This receptor was obtained from a woman between 70 and 85 years old with multiple sclerosis. Sequencing used PBMCs. The chain recombines TRBV12-3 or TRBV12-4 with TRBJ2-3; D is unclear. CDR3 loop: CASSSPGRPALLTDTQYF. In DNA, the CDR3 is TGTGCCAGCAGTTCCCCGGGTAGACCAGCCTTACTCACAGATACGCAGTATTTT.